This record looks at one T cell receptor (beta chain) sequence and its context. The antigen it recognizes is unknown. No much larger clone exists at a distance of one base, and base qualities are not known. The CDR3, cysteine through phenylalanine, is 15 amino acids long. The kept DNA is CDR3 alone, 45 bases in frame from the first base. V is clipped by 2 bases and J by 5 bases, and the sequence between their germline boundaries is 12 bases long. CDR1 and CDR2 are drawn from the germline V gene: MGHDK, SYGVNS. Receptor libraries were prepared by multiplex PCR. Sequenced on an Illumina HiSeq 4000. TCR beta libraries were built with iRepertoire HTBI primers and Arm-PCR amplification of CDR3 regions. PCR products were gel purified before sequencing. From the authors' description of their analysis: A total of roughly 58 TRBV and approximately 13 TRBJ segments were identified across samples and were used for gene usage analysis of CDR3 amino acid clonotypes. Filtered high-quality paired reads were merged into contigs using COPE and FqMerger. BLAST was used to align contigs to IMGT TRBV, TRBD and TRBJ reference genes, with CDR3 defined following IMGT. Any clonotype with a frequency above 0.1% was classified as a highly expanded clone. Shannon entropy served as the measure of repertoire diversity, while the Gini coefficient captured V-J evenness. A clonotype found in more than one individual was treated as public. TCRdb itself trimmed the public reads at Q25 with fastp, ran MiXCR and retained productive beta chains. Each CDR3 protein appears once, grouped with its most common genes and DNA. TCRdb, not the authors, supplied the V and J calls. The sample table lists around 240,000 distinct CDR3 sequences, under 20% of them with a count of one. The top ten clonotypes cover 14% of the sample.

This entry comes from a study of regulatory T cells in long-lasting Graves disease (dated by TCRdb to 2020 to 2022). About the investigation overall: Newly diagnosed Graves' disease patients had taken antithyroid drugs for less than 3 months. Persistent Graves' disease patients were compared with newly diagnosed Graves' disease patients by peripheral blood TCR sequencing and RNA sequencing. The study was registered as a clinical trial and conducted in China. TCR sequencing covered approximately 13 persistent and 20 newly diagnosed Graves' disease patients, 33 samples in total.

Interpreted using the paper, the time point label stands for: newly diagnosed GD, antithyroid drugs for less than 3 months. For both TCR sequencing and RNA sequencing, RNA was extracted from PBMCs using TRIzol. Graves' disease was diagnosed according to American Thyroid Association guidelines. Patients were recruited from an endocrinology department in Xi'an, China. Each patient gave roughly 8.4 milliliters of peripheral blood, collected in an EDTA anticoagulant tube. Ficoll Paque Plus density gradient separation was used to isolate PBMCs, and no further T cell sorting was performed. An Agilent 2100 Bioanalyzer and agarose gel were used to check RNA quality, while a NanoDrop 2000 measured RNA concentration. What the study reported, not specific to this receptor: Only the TCR beta chain was sequenced and analyzed. The study examined only peripheral blood because the primary lesion, thyroid tissue, could not be accessed. As a limitation, the authors acknowledged that the small sample size may reduce accuracy. Persistent disease showed preferential use of TRBV28, TRBJ1-2 and TRBJ2-5, whereas newly diagnosed disease favored TRBV20-1 and TRBJ2-1. Compared with newly diagnosed patients, persistent Graves' disease patients had lower TCR Shannon entropy and fewer highly expanded clones, which suggests clonal expansion. More public clonotypes were shared among persistent patients (2,741) than among newly diagnosed patients (966).

The sample was also reused in another study, on T cells in Graves' hyperthyroidism and ophthalmopathy. The second paper states: Stable Graves' hyperthyroidism was defined as no progression to ophthalmopathy during 18 months of follow-up. Hyperthyroidism patients were newly diagnosed, had a disease duration of under 2 months, and were aged 18 to 65 years. Patients with uncontrolled infections, other autoimmune diseases, pregnancy or lactation were excluded. Diagnoses relied on clinical symptoms, serum thyroxine and TRAb, thyroid ultrasound and orbital computed tomography. The first round of RT-PCR for the TCR CDR3 was performed with the HTBI primer set and the Qiagen OneStep RT-PCR kit. Most expanded thyroid clonotypes (frequency above 0.001) were also found in blood, which suggests that blood repertoires may mirror thyroid immune responses. A model built on a 13 V-J signature distinguished ophthalmopathy from stable hyperthyroidism, reaching 85% to 90% sensitivity and 81.08% specificity in cross-validation and 80%/75% in testing. During validation, the model predicted progression to ophthalmopathy a median of around 7 months ahead of onset, with almost 71% sensitivity and roughly 72% specificity. To identify distinguishing TCR V-J signatures, a discovery cohort of around 100 patients was used, comprising 40 to 45 with Graves' ophthalmopathy and some 60 with stable Graves' hyperthyroidism. Prospective prediction of ophthalmopathy was tested in an independent validation cohort of 18 to 20 hyperthyroidism patients and some 17 patients who later progressed to ophthalmopathy. The approximately 98 discovery patients were randomly divided into training and test sets at a 7:3 ratio. The study also compared thyroid tissue and blood T-cell repertoires from five or six Graves' hyperthyroidism patients. Once sampling was done, hyperthyroidism patients were given methimazole at a starting dose of 30 mg daily, whereas ophthalmopathy patients were given high-dose intravenous methylprednisolone. The libraries were constructed in a second round of multiplex PCR and then size-selected and purified. Libraries were sequenced paired-end with 100 bp reads on an Illumina HiSeq2000. SOAPnuke was used to process the raw data, throwing out any read that contained adapters or uncalled bases, had a mean Phred below 15, or lacked an exact constant-primer or identifier match. COPE v1.2.5 was used to merge the high-quality paired reads, and each unique nucleotide sequence was defined as a clonotype. MiTCR v1.1 was used to align clonotypes to the IMGT TRBV, TRBD and TRBJ reference segments. The analysis was restricted to V-J combinations with a frequency above 0.0001, which together covered 99.2% of the repertoires. A TCS score was defined as the ratio of F50 (clonal expansion) to E x V (chaos), with BLOSUM62-based TCRdist applied between CDR3 peptides within each V-J. Welch's t-statistics and random forest reduced approximately 520 V-J features to 13, which were used in a naive Bayes classifier (R e1071). No statistical method was used to fix the sample size in advance, and group allocation was not hidden from the investigators. According to the paper, TCR Vbeta CDR3 sequencing was carried out on more than 120 peripheral blood samples, which came from 40 to 45 ophthalmopathy, approximately 72 hyperthyroidism and around 17 progressor patients.

Sequencing was performed on peripheral blood mononuclear cells (PBMCs), taken at new diagnosis, from a patient treated with antithyroid drugs. The chain links TRBV25-1 with TRBJ2-2; no D gene call is confident. The clonotype was recovered from a woman in her 30s with Graves disease. Donor details come from another sample of the same person, matched by shared clones. The CDR3 region has the sequence CASSENWLETGELFF. The DNA sequence is as follows: TGTGCCAGCAGTGAAAATTGGCTTGAAACCGGGGAGCTGTTTTTT.